What follows describes a single TCR beta chain. The data stem from a study of shared clonotypes between healthy human individuals. Sequencing was performed with immunoSEQ multiplex PCR; in TCRdb, only in-frame clones are kept and a portion is missing. This table holds roughly 1 million clones, 70% to 80% found once. Trimming removed 6 bases from V and 2 bases from J; junction bases left unmatched: 3. Germline V lookup: CDR1 MDHEN, CDR2 SYDVKM. The CDR3 consists of 14 residues. Memory CD4+ cells were the fraction left after CD45RA+ naive selection. The chain uses TRBV28 and TRBJ2-2, with 7 bases lining up with TRBD1. Sequencing input: memory CD4+ T cells sorted from blood. Subset in this sample: CD45RA-negative fraction. This TCR derives from a man in his late teens or twenties in good health. The DNA of the CDR3 is TGTGCCAGCAGAGGGACAGCCAACACCGGGGAGCTGTTTTTT. Translation gives CASRGTANTGELFF.